One sample yielded the 18 T cell receptor beta chains listed below, sequenced in a study of shared clonotypes between healthy human individuals. CD8 cells regarded as naive lacked CD45RO, were positively chosen for CCR7, and omitted terminally differentiated effector memory CD45RA+ cells. Assay: immunoSEQ multiplex PCR; the TCRdb copy retains only in-frame clones and omits some. The data contain around 1.9 million clones, 93% of them singletons. Sequencing was done on a sample of naive CD8+ T cells from PBMCs. The receptors shown here come from a man younger than 35 in good health. Some clones in this sample may be carry-over from other donors' samples.

V is TRBV28 and J is TRBJ1-4; D unclear. The CDR3 has 15 amino acids. Deletions cut 2 bases from V and 0 bases from J, with 7 bases between. Germline V gene lookup returns CDR1 MDHEN and CDR2 SYDVKM. The CDR3 DNA reads as TGTGCCAGCAGTTTAGTCAGTACAACTAATGAAAAACTGTTTTTT. Translating it yields CASSLVSTTNEKLFF.

The V and J genes are TRBV28 and TRBJ2-7, with 8 nucleotides matching TRBD2. Germline V gene sequence: CDR1 MDHEN, CDR2 SYDVKM. V was clipped by 8 bases and J by 2 bases; unmatched bases: 8. The CDR3 consists of 14 residues. The CDR3 loop is CASREAGEAYEQYF. CDR3 DNA: TGTGCCAGCCGAGAAGCGGGAGAGGCCTACGAGCAGTACTTC.

The gene calls are TRBV5-1 and TRBJ2-7; the D call may be TRBD1 or TRBD2 (5 bases each). This CDR3 is 14 amino acids long. V gave up 2 bases and J gave up 5 bases, with 14 bases separating them. Germline V gene sequence: CDR1 SGHRS, CDR2 YFSETQ. In nucleotides, the CDR3 is TGCGCCAGCAGCTTCGGGGCCCTGAGGGACGAGCAGTACTTC. Amino acid sequence: CASSFGALRDEQYF.

In this sample, this clone turned up a few times. CDR3 sequence: CATSRGGQVHDEQYF. The CDR3 bases are TGTGCCACCAGCAGAGGGGGACAGGTCCACGACGAGCAGTACTTC. This rearrangement joins TRBV15 to TRBJ2-7, with TRBD1 identical over 8 bases. With V trimmed by 1 base and J by 5 bases, 7 bases remained unmatched. The CDR3 contains 15 residues. Germline V gene lookup returns CDR1 LNHNV and CDR2 YYDKDF (reference sequence).

This rearrangement joins TRBV28 to TRBJ2-7; perhaps TRBD1 as D (6 bases). CDR3 size: 18 residues. Trimming took off 5 bases at V and 4 bases at J, with 27 bases between the two ends. The germline V gene has CDR1 MDHEN and CDR2 SYDVKM. CDR3 coding DNA: TGTGCCAGCAGTCGGATCCCGGGACACGGGATTACTTGGTACGAGCAGTACTTC. The encoded protein is CASSRIPGHGITWYEQYF. Drawing the rest from reference TRBV28 and TRBJ2-7, the complete variable domain is DVKVTQSSRYLVKRTGEKVFLECVQDMDHENMFWYRQDPGLGLRLIYFSYDVKMKEKGDIPEGYSVSREKKERFSLILESASTNQTSMYLCASSRIPGHGITWYEQYFGPGTRLTVT.

Comment on this clone: Other DNA sequences in this specimen translate into the identical CDR3. The chain has TRBV7-9 and TRBJ2-1, with unresolved D. Germline values: CDR1 SEHNR, CDR2 FQNEAQ (reference sequence). The CDR3 is 12 amino acids. The germline V and J ends were trimmed by 5 bases and 3 bases, with 5 bases remaining between them. Written as DNA, the CDR3 is TGTGCCAGCAGCCCCGGCTACAATGAGCAGTTCTTC. This encodes CASSPGYNEQFF.

This rearrangement joins TRBV10-2 to TRBJ1-1, with unresolved D. Germline lookup yields CDR1 WSHSY and CDR2 SAAADI. The CDR3 is made up of 14 amino acids. Trimming stripped 3 bases from V and 3 bases from J, with 11 bases between. Written as DNA, the CDR3 is TGCGCCAGCAGTGATCGGGTCGGGGACACTGAAGCTTTCTTT. Its translation is CASSDRVGDTEAFF.

V usage is TRBV28 and J usage is TRBJ2-7; TRBD1 agrees at 8 bases. After removal of 4 bases from V and 1 base from J, the junction contained 12 bases not matched to a gene. The CDR3 totals 17 residues. Germline CDR1 reads MDHEN; CDR2 reads SYDVKM. CDR3 in DNA: TGTGCCAGCAGTTCATTGGCGCTGGACAGGGTTTCCTACGAGCAGTACTTC. This translates into CASSSLALDRVSYEQYF.

This chain links TRBV9 with TRBJ2-1; D is undetermined. Trimming stripped 0 bases from V and 7 bases from J, with 8 bases between. This CDR3 region has 13 residues. Germline V gene data show CDR1 as SGDLS and CDR2 as YYNGEE. The CDR3 loop reads CASSVGRRNEQFF. The CDR3 DNA follows: TGTGCCAGCAGCGTAGGACGGCGGAATGAGCAGTTCTTC.

This clone was counted a few times. The chain is built from TRBV6-4 and TRBJ1-5; D uncertain. Per germline, CDR1 MRHNA and CDR2 SNTAGT. V lost 5 bases and J lost 8, with 10 bases in between. This CDR3 contains 12 residues. The CDR3 loop is CASSSRREPQHF. CDR3 nucleotide sequence: TGTGCCAGCAGTTCCAGGAGGGAGCCCCAGCATTTT.

This chain connects TRBV6-5 to TRBJ1-5, with unresolved D. Germline assignment: CDR1 MNHEY and CDR2 SVGAGI. This CDR3 spans 15 amino acids. Trimming stripped 0 bases from V and 7 bases from J, with 13 bases between. CDR3 in amino acids: CASSYSPAGEQPQHF. The DNA of the CDR3 is TGTGCCAGCAGTTACTCTCCGGCAGGAGAACAGCCCCAGCATTTT.

This clone was recorded only once. The chain employs TRBV19 and TRBJ2-1; 11 bases are shared with TRBD2. This CDR3 comprises 21 residues. V lost 5 bases and J lost 2; bases outside the gene matches: 20. Germline assignment: CDR1 LNHDA and CDR2 SQIVND (reference sequence). The CDR3 is CASSYPSETSGARRTYNEQFF. In DNA form, the CDR3 reads TGTGCCAGTAGTTACCCCTCCGAGACTAGCGGGGCCCGTAGAACCTACAATGAGCAGTTCTTC.

V is TRBV11-1 and J is TRBJ1-1, with D tentatively TRBD1 (5 bases). Germline assignment: CDR1 SGHAT and CDR2 FQDESV (reference sequence). This CDR3 has 15 amino acids. V lost 5 bases and J lost 10, with 23 bases in between. CDR3 DNA: TGTGCCAGCAGCCAGGGACGCTCGAAGCTTGAAGGAGCTTTCTTT. Amino acid sequence: CASSQGRSKLEGAFF.

J is TRBJ2-2 and V is TRBV27; 7 positions agree with TRBD2. Looked up from germline, CDR1 is MNHEY and CDR2 is SMNVEV (reference sequence). This CDR3 contains 14 residues. V lost 6 bases and J lost 8; bases outside the gene matches: 9. DNA of the CDR3: TGTGCCAGCAGACCTAGCGGTCCCGGGGGGGAGCTGTTTTTT. Its protein product is CASRPSGPGGELFF.

The chain couples TRBV25-1 to TRBJ2-7; no clear D gene. In germline, CDR1 is MGHDK, CDR2 SYGVNS. V dropped 2 bases and J dropped 3 bases, with 17 bases sitting between them. CDR3 size: 16 residues. The CDR3 here is CASSEPPRAFNYEQYF. For the CDR3, the DNA is TGTGCCAGCAGTGAACCCCCCCGGGCCTTTAACTACGAGCAGTACTTC.

V gene TRBV10-3 combines with J gene TRBJ1-6; 7 bases fit TRBD1. The J segment lost 7 bases and the V segment lost 7 bases, leaving 7 bases of the junction unmatched. CDR3 length equals 14 residues. CDR1 is ENHRY, CDR2 SYGVKD, per germline. CDR3 DNA: TGTGCCATCACCCAGGGACAGTACAATTCACCCCTCCACTTT. Its protein product is CAITQGQYNSPLHF.

The chain recombines TRBV6-5 with TRBJ1-5, with D perhaps TRBD1 (6 bases). The CDR3 runs 15 residues. V lost 6 bases and J lost 10, with 22 bases in between. The germline V gene has CDR1 MNHEY and CDR2 SVGAGI. CDR3 sequence reads: CASSPGRGVNTPQHF. The CDR3 region has the DNA TGTGCCAGCAGCCCGGGAAGGGGGGTCAACACACCCCAGCATTTT.

This chain connects TRBV7-2 to TRBJ2-7; 7 bases match TRBD2. This CDR3 spans 15 amino acids. Per the germline V gene, CDR1 is SGHTA and CDR2 is FQGNSA. Trimming took 2 bases from V and 5 from J; bases not matched to a gene: 9. CDR3 residues: CASSLKTGGSHEQYF. CDR3 DNA sequence: TGTGCCAGCAGCTTAAAAACGGGCGGGAGCCACGAGCAGTACTTC.